This TCR beta chain was identified in a study of T cells in Graves' hyperthyroidism and ophthalmopathy. Study in general: Specimen type is peripheral blood, collected at initial diagnosis prior to any treatment.

Amplified TCR beta CDR3 regions derived from RNA transcripts. HTBI primers were the set used in a first-round RT-PCR of the TCR CDR3. TCRdb reprocessed the multiplex PCR reads via MiXCR and lists one record per CDR3 protein. Found here are roughly 510,000 distinct CDR3 sequences, less than 25% of them singletons; the top ten hold about 30%. Findings of the study overall: It was a median about 6 months before onset that the model predicted ophthalmopathy.

The J segment lost 7 bases and the V segment lost 4 bases, leaving 13 bases of the junction unmatched. The CDR3 totals 15 residues. The germline gives CDR1 SQVTM, CDR2 ANQGSEA. As to this clonotype: Its antigen is not identified.

The V gene is TRBV29-1, the J gene TRBJ2-7; 10 bases agree with TRBD1. The origin of this receptor is a man younger than 35 with Graves' hyperthyroidism. Sequencing input: blood. As DNA, the CDR3 is TGCAGCGTTGGGACAGGGGGGGCAGCTGCTCAAGAGCAGTACTTC. It specifies CSVGTGGAAAQEQYF.